This T cell receptor (beta chain) was recorded in a study of human CD8 memory T cell subsets. CDR3 length: 13 residues. The germline CDR1 and CDR2 sequences are SGHTA and FQGNSA. Concerning this clonotype: Its antigen is still unknown.

The authors made TCR beta libraries using UMI-labeled 5' RACE. TCRdb reprocessed the 5' RACE reads and keeps a single row for each CDR3 protein, giving no DNA. The sample shows about 10,000 distinct CDR3 sequences, and roughly 21% sits with its ten largest clones. Study-wide points: In contrast to effector memory cells, stem-like memory and precursor exhausted T cells had similarly high diversity.

It was a CCR7+ PD-1- TIGIT- phenotype that stem-like memory CD8+ T cells (TSTEM) showed. The source is a human donor in good health. Sequencing was carried out using CD8+ stem-like memory T cells (TSCM and TCM) sorted from PBMCs. Regarding subset: stem-like memory CD8 T cells (TSTEM), CCR7+ PD-1- TIGIT-. The rearrangement uses TRBV7-2 and TRBJ1-4. CDR3 residues: CASSLVRIEKLFF. Combining the CDR3 with reference TRBV7-2 and TRBJ1-4 gives the whole variable domain GAGVSQSPSNKVTEKGKDVELRCDPISGHTALYWYRQSLGQGLEFLIYFQGNSAPDKSGLPSDRFSAERTGGSVSTLTIQRTQQEDSAVYLCASSLVRIEKLFFGSGTQLSVL.